This TCR beta chain was found in a study of T cells after yellow fever vaccination. In the study overall: Each low-cell-number fraction was prepared by means of SMART-Seq v4 Ultra Low Input.

Worth noting for this clonotype: No antigen is known for it.

One entry per CDR3 protein results from TCRdb running MiXCR on the 5' RACE reads. The sample gives 100,000 to 150,000 distinct CDR3 sequences, around 15% of which show up once; roughly 47% is in the top ten. Regarding the study as a whole: The study found a weaker secondary response that peaked faster, day 5 versus 15. Only a minor proportion of clonotypes was detected across both CD4 and CD8 compartments.

V lost 5 bases, J lost 5 bases, and 11 bases stayed unmatched. The CDR3 runs to 17 residues. The germline CDR1 and CDR2 sequences are SEHNR and FQNEAQ (reference sequence). The receptor's source is a young man who received the YFV17D yellow fever vaccine. This sample comprised CD8+ T cells sorted from PBMCs, obtained 5 days after the yellow fever booster vaccination. The chain links TRBV7-9 to TRBJ2-7; 14 bases align to TRBD2. CDR3 region: CASSRTSGGPLLDEQYF. The CDR3 DNA follows: TGTGCCAGCAGCAGGACTAGCGGGGGGCCCCTTCTAGACGAGCAGTACTTC.